This T cell receptor beta chain emerged from a study of T cell repertoires and HLA-DP antigens. Across the whole study: Average DNA input: approximately 240 ng for CD137+CD4+ sorts, approximately 1,200 ng pre-culture.

The count of this clone is one. Its specificity is unknown. V was pared by 0 bases and J by 6 bases, with 8 bases of the junction left unmatched. The length of the CDR3 is 17 residues. Germline CDR1 reads LGHNA; CDR2 reads YSLEER. The study's findings and limits: Clones undetected before culture averaged 36.3% against one allele and approximately 50% against the other. Naive and memory CD4+ repertoires were not analysed separately.

Amplification used primers for 54 TRBV and 13 TRBJ segments. Measured with immunoSEQ multiplex PCR; TCRdb has only the in-frame clones, and not every one. The repertoire includes approximately 100,000 clones, about nine tenths of them detected once, and 1.7% sits in the top ten. This chain joins TRBV4-3 and TRBJ2-2; the match to TRBD1 covers 9 bases. The specimen was CD4+ T cells from PBMCs. The receptor was derived from a man over 45 in good health and CMV-seronegative. The CDR3 region is CASSQEPGQGVAGELFF. The CDR3 DNA sequence: TGCGCCAGCAGCCAAGAACCGGGACAGGGTGTCGCCGGGGAGCTGTTTTTT.